The sequence of this T cell receptor beta chain was determined in a study of neurological immune-mediated disorders. Ten or more counts support this clonotype. Its antigen is unknown. Study conclusions and caveats: CDR3 amino acid sequences of expanded clones were not shared across subjects, a result suggesting private repertoires in all groups. It was HTLV-1-associated myelopathy that showed the most TCR clonal expansion, while multiple sclerosis showed the least, falling below healthy controls.

Described time point: longitudinal time-point 2. PBMCs numbering 2 million and stored at -80 C yielded the unsorted libraries. V was pared by 0 bases and J by 5 bases, with 15 bases between. The germline gives CDR1 SGHVS, CDR2 FNYEAQ. The CDR3 contains 16 residues. Each TCR transcript was tagged with a 10-nucleotide random UMI during 5'RACE. Each CDR3 protein gets one entry after TCRdb re-called the 5' RACE reads with MiXCR. This table holds 81,000 or so distinct CDR3 sequences, approximately 13% found once. This chain joins TRBV7-6 and TRBJ2-3, with D possibly matching TRBD2 (6 bases). The receptor's source is a female donor with HTLV-1-associated myelopathy (HAM/TSP). The sample taken for sequencing was PBMCs. CDR3 amino acids: CASSLAVTRLRDTQYF. The CDR3 DNA sequence: TGTGCCAGCAGCTTAGCGGTGACTAGGTTAAGAGATACGCAGTATTTT.